The clone carrying this T cell receptor (beta chain) has just a few counts. Its antigen is still unknown. The Oncomine TCR Beta short-read assay was applied to DNA of cultured CD4+ T cells. TCRdb ran MiXCR on the PCR reads and lists one entry per CDR3 protein. This table has about 25,000 distinct CDR3 sequences, around 45% appearing once. V gave up 0 bases and J gave up 7 bases, with 22 bases separating them. This CDR3 is 17 amino acids long. Germline CDR1 is DFQATT and CDR2 is SNEGSKA (reference sequence). Treatment reported: roughly 11-day PBMC culture with coronavirus spike peptide pools or control peptides (ViraFEST assay). The ViraFEST method relied on peptide pools to expand antigen-specific T cells, followed by TCR sequencing. The data stem from a study of vaccination and CD4 T cells after COVID-19. Study-level information: Blood was drawn a median around 72 days post second dose, range 14 to 241.

The origin of this receptor is a human donor who had recovered from COVID-19. V usage is TRBV20-1 and J usage is TRBJ1-5, with TRBD1 as a possible D gene (5 bases). Source material: CD4+ T cells from blood, cultured in vitro. The CDR3 spells CSARDPGARRVGQPQHF. The CDR3 bases are TGCAGTGCTAGAGATCCCGGGGCGCGCAGGGTGGGGCAGCCCCAGCATTTT.